A single sample gave rise to the 8 T cell receptor beta chains below, sequenced in a study of blood T cells in healthy people across ages. Then a second PCR, running about 6 to 12 cycles, was carried out with a sample-barcoded 5' primer and a J-beta primer mix. One entry per CDR3 protein results from TCRdb running MiXCR on the 5' RACE reads. The table has almost 300,000 distinct CDR3 sequences, less than 30% seen once; the top ten hold 29%. The sequencing input was blood. Every receptor here comes from a woman aged 70 to 79 in good health.

The chain joins TRBV7-3 to TRBJ1-1; tentatively, D is TRBD1 (6 bases). CDR3 length: 14 amino acids. Germline assignment: CDR1 SGHTA and CDR2 FQGTGA. V lost 5 bases and J lost 4, with 14 bases in between. The CDR3, as DNA: TGTGCCAGCAGCGAAACAGGGAGGGGCACTGAAGCTTTCTTT. This gives the protein CASSETGRGTEAFF. The full variable domain, completed using reference TRBV7-3 and TRBJ1-1, is GAGVSQTPSNKVTEKGKYVELRCDPISGHTALYWYRQSLGQGPEFLIYFQGTGAADDSGLPNDRFFAVRPEGSVSTLKIQRTERGDSAVYLCASSETGRGTEAFFGQGTRLTVV.

The J gene is TRBJ2-5, the V gene TRBV9; D gene unclear. The CDR3 length is 14 residues. V was cut by 0 bases and J by 12 bases, with 18 bases left in between. Looked up from germline, CDR1 is SGDLS and CDR2 is YYNGEE. The CDR3 is CASSVEVSTDLKYF. In DNA, the CDR3 is TGTGCCAGCAGCGTAGAGGTTTCGACCGACCTGAAGTACTTC.

Only a few counts were recorded for this clonotype. V is TRBV6-2 or TRBV6-3 and J is TRBJ2-2; tentative D call: TRBD1 (6 bases). The germline V gene encodes CDR1 MNHEY and CDR2 SVGEGT. The CDR3 length is 14 residues. V dropped 7 bases and J dropped 6 bases, with 15 bases sitting between them. The CDR3 sequence is CASKGDLDAGELFF. The CDR3 DNA sequence: TGTGCCAGCAAGGGGGATTTGGACGCCGGGGAGCTGTTTTTT.

The chain has TRBV28 and TRBJ2-7; D not certain. The germline V gene encodes CDR1 MDHEN and CDR2 SYDVKM. This CDR3 has 15 amino acids. Trimming shortened V by 3 bases and J by 5 bases, and 17 bases separated the two germline ends. The CDR3 reads CASSFIESLSNEQYF. The CDR3 bases are TGTGCCAGCAGTTTTATCGAGTCCCTCTCGAACGAGCAGTACTTC.

The chain joins TRBV12-3 or TRBV12-4 to TRBJ1-6; D is ambiguous. The CDR3 spans 16 residues. The V end was cut by 1 base, the J end by 3 bases, with 10 bases between. In DNA form, the CDR3 reads TGTGCCAGCAGTTTAGGGTCCAGGCTCTATAATTCACCCCTCCACTTT. Amino acid sequence: CASSLGSRLYNSPLHF.

The chain is built from TRBV7-9 and TRBJ2-3; D not resolved. Germline V gives CDR1 SEHNR, CDR2 FQNEAQ (reference sequence). The CDR3 totals 16 residues. Deletions cut 6 bases from V and 2 bases from J, with 18 bases between. The CDR3 is CASSYPRGVVTDTQYF. CDR3 nucleotide sequence: TGTGCCAGCAGTTATCCTCGCGGCGTTGTCACAGATACGCAGTATTTT.

The V gene is TRBV4-1, the J gene TRBJ2-7; D perhaps matches TRBD2 (6 bases). The closer fit of TRBJ2-5 to the DNA end suggests the J call may be wrong. Germline CDR1 and CDR2: MGHRA and YSYEKL. The CDR3 length is 15 residues. The CDR3, as DNA: TGCGCCAGCAGCCCCCCTTACGGAGGGCAAGAGACCCAGTACTTC. This encodes CASSPPYGGQETQYF.

Note on this clonotype: This could be a read error, since a much larger clone is one nucleotide away. The V call is TRBV9, the J call TRBJ2-1; TRBD1 aligns across 9 bases. CDR1 SGDLS and CDR2 YYNGEE come from the germline V gene. The CDR3 length is 15 residues. V was clipped by 2 bases and J by 8 bases; unmatched bases: 8. The CDR3 is CASSVEGTGPHEQFF. CDR3 nucleotide sequence: TGTGCCAGCAGCGTGGAGGGGACAGGGCCCCATGAGCAGTTCTTC.